The 7 T cell receptor beta chains listed next were all sequenced from one sample in a study of blood T cells in healthy people across ages. A second PCR of about 6 to 11 cycles used a sample-barcoded 5' primer and a J-beta primer mix. TCRdb passed the 5' RACE reads through MiXCR, listing each CDR3 protein once. This table holds about 1.5 million distinct CDR3 sequences, about 45% found once. Specimen: blood. The receptors come from a young woman in good health.

Note on this clonotype: A much larger clone lies a single base off, so this may be a read error. J is TRBJ2-5 and V is TRBV25-1, with D possibly matching TRBD1 (5 bases). Germline-derived CDR1 and CDR2 are MGHDK and SYGVNS. This CDR3 has 15 residues. Trimming removed 2 bases from V and 2 bases from J, with 12 bases in between. CDR3 amino acids: CASSEASREQETQYF. CDR3 in DNA: TGTGCCAGCAGTGAAGCGTCCAGGGAACAAGAGACCCAGTACTTC.

A word on this clonotype: Sequence at one end of the junction differs from germline and may be a read error. The J gene is TRBJ2-1, the V gene TRBV15; D is undetermined. Germline assignment: CDR1 LNHNV and CDR2 YYDKDF (reference sequence). There are 13 residues in the CDR3. The CDR3 nucleotides are TGTGCCACCAACAGAGGTGACGGGAATGAGCAGTTCTTC. It encodes CATNRGDGNEQFF. The variable domain in full, with the rest retrieved from reference TRBV15 and TRBJ2-1, is DAMVIQNPRYQVTQFGKPVTLSCSQTLNHNVMYWYQQKSSQAPKLLFHYYDKDFNNEADTPDNFQSRRPNTSFCFLDIRSPGLGDTAMYLCATNRGDGNEQFFGPGTRLTVL.

Concerning this clonotype: The junction departs from the called germline gene at one end, perhaps through a read error. The chain has TRBV7-2 and TRBJ2-1; D not certain. The CDR3 contains 12 residues. The germline CDR1 and CDR2 sequences are SGHTA and FQGNSA. The CDR3 spells CASSTKRDEQFF. CDR3 in DNA: TGCGCCAGCAGCACGAAACGGGATGAGCAGTTCTTC.

The genes are TRBV7-9 and TRBJ2-1; 10 bases fit TRBD2. V was pared by 5 bases and J by 8 bases, with 9 bases of the junction left unmatched. The length of the CDR3 is 15 residues. The V gene's germline CDR1 is SEHNR and CDR2 FQNEAQ (reference sequence). This CDR3 is CASSVLAGELYEQFF. CDR3 coding DNA: TGTGCCAGCAGCGTCCTAGCGGGAGAGTTATATGAGCAGTTCTTC.

The chain uses TRBV20-1 and TRBJ2-5; 9 nucleotides match TRBD2. From germline, CDR1 is DFQATT and CDR2 SNEGSKA (reference sequence). V dropped 1 base and J dropped 8; count of bases not matched to a gene: 8. CDR3 length: 14 amino acids. CDR3 bases: TGCAGTGCTAGAGCTAGCGGGACCTTTCACACCCAGTACTTC. Translating it yields CSARASGTFHTQYF.

About this clonotype itself: This CDR3 fails to terminate in the conserved phenylalanine or tryptophan, so it likely reflects a read error. J is TRBJ2-3 and V is TRBV18, with 7 bases identical to TRBD1. Trimming removed 6 bases from V and 3 bases from J; junction bases left unmatched: 12. Germline-derived CDR1 and CDR2 are KGHSH and LQKENI. CDR3 length: 16 amino acids. In DNA form, the CDR3 reads TGTGCCAGCTCCCCGACACCGACAGGGAGAACAGATACGCAGTATGTT. It translates to CASSPTPTGRTDTQYV.

The chain is built from TRBV6-5 and TRBJ2-5; the D gene is possibly TRBD1 (6 bases). V was shortened by 4 bases and J by 9 bases, with 21 bases between the two germline ends. The CDR3 runs to 15 residues. CDR1 and CDR2 (germline): MNHEY, SVGAGI. CDR3 sequence reads: CASSSPRRGGWAQYF. Written as DNA, the CDR3 is TGTGCCAGCAGTTCCCCTCGCAGGGGCGGTTGGGCCCAGTACTTC.